The present T cell receptor beta chain was sequenced within a study of T cell responses to AZD1222 COVID-19 vaccine. Whole-study results and caveats: Sampling captured repertoires only after the peak T cell response. Donors were largely white British and mainly female; clonal diversity was possibly underestimated. Receipt of two AZD1222 doses was followed by a rise in Spike-specific TCR breadth and depth.

With regard to this clone: Its matching antigen is unknown.

Germline V CDR1 and CDR2: SQVTM, ANQGSEA. The CDR3 is 13 amino acids. The V and J ends lost 4 bases and 9 bases respectively, with 16 bases between them. Sequencing was performed with immunoSEQ multiplex PCR; in TCRdb, only in-frame clones are kept and a portion is missing. The data contain some 200,000 clones, around nine tenths of them singletons. The source of this sequence is an adult who received the AZD1222 COVID-19 vaccine. The material was peripheral blood, obtained 28 days after the second AZD1222 dose. The gene calls are TRBV29-1 and TRBJ2-1, with a weak D call TRBD1 (6 bases). The CDR3 bases are TGCAGCGTTGTGGACAGCCGAGCTTTTGAGCAGTTCTTC. This sequence encodes CSVVDSRAFEQFF.